This TCR beta chain was sequenced for a study of CD4 T cells in relation to SARS-CoV-2 and coronaviruses. Measured with immunoSEQ multiplex PCR; TCRdb has only the in-frame clones, and not every one. Among tens of thousands of clones listed, 86% were seen once. The unexposed donors gave CD4+ T cells in about 2010-2019, prior to COVID-19. The CDR3 has 17 amino acids. CDR1 and CDR2 (germline): WSHSY, SAAADI. V lost 2 bases, J lost 0 bases, and 14 bases lay in between. This chain links TRBV10-2 with TRBJ2-1; the D gene is possibly TRBD2 (6 bases). The sequencing sample was made of memory CD4+ T cells from PBMCs. This sequence originates from a human donor in good health. CDR3: CASSEGASVSSYNEQFF. DNA for the CDR3: TGCGCCAGCAGTGAGGGGGCTAGCGTAAGCTCCTACAATGAGCAGTTCTTC.